These 27 T cell receptor beta chains were sequenced from one sample in a study of shared clonotypes between healthy human individuals. Data came from immunoSEQ multiplex PCR; TCRdb stores just in-frame clones and leaves some out. The sample yields about 1,500,000 clones, approximately 96% seen once. The sample taken for sequencing was naive CD4+ T cells sorted from blood. Stated subset: CD45RA+ positively selected. These receptors originate from a man aged 25 to 40 in good health.

The chain joins TRBV7-5 to TRBJ1-5; TRBD1 is the table's D call, not checked against the DNA. TRBV7-5 is termed a pseudogene. This CDR3 has 20 residues. Here the CDR3 DNA reads TGTGTCAGAAGCTTAGGGGTGTCGGACAGGGGAGAAATTAGCAATCAGCCCCAGCATTTT. It codes for CVRSLGVSDRGEISNQPQHF.

This rearrangement joins TRBV28 to TRBJ1-4; D is unresolved. Germline CDR1 is MDHEN and CDR2 is SYDVKM. The CDR3 is made up of 13 amino acids. The V end was cut by 6 bases, the J end by 8 bases, with 13 bases between. CDR3 protein: CASSSRREEKLFF. DNA of the CDR3: TGTGCCAGCAGCTCACGTAGGGAAGAAAAACTGTTTTTT.

The chain uses TRBV7-3 and TRBJ2-7, with TRBD1 matching over 10 bases. The CDR3 is made up of 14 amino acids. V trimming: 5 bases; J trimming: 8 bases; junction bases outside the gene matches: 9. The germline V gene has CDR1 SGHTA and CDR2 FQGTGA. The CDR3 region is CASSAGTGALKQYF. DNA for the CDR3: TGTGCCAGCAGCGCCGGGACAGGGGCCTTAAAGCAGTACTTC.

A remark on this clone: Within the sample, other DNA sequences also encode this same CDR3. The V call is TRBV9, the J call TRBJ2-2; D is unresolved. Deletions cut 0 bases from V and 2 bases from J, with 8 bases between. This CDR3 has 15 amino acids. The germline CDR1 and CDR2 sequences are SGDLS and YYNGEE. The CDR3 DNA sequence: TGTGCCAGCAGCGTAGTGGCAGGAAACACCGGGGAGCTGTTTTTT. Translated, it gives CASSVVAGNTGELFF.

The rearrangement links TRBV7-9 to TRBJ2-7; 9 bases match TRBD2. Germline V gene lookup returns CDR1 SEHNR and CDR2 FQNEAQ (reference sequence). The CDR3 runs 15 residues. Germline trimming cut 4 bases from V and 1 base from J; bases unmatched to any gene: 5. CDR3 DNA sequence: TGTGCCAGCAGCTATCCTAGCGGGGTGTCCTACGAGCAGTACTTC. Its protein is CASSYPSGVSYEQYF.

Only a few counts were recorded for this clone. The CDR3 DNA follows: TGTGCCATGGGGTCCGACGAAGAAAAACTGTTTTTT. Protein product: CAMGSDEEKLFF. The chain has TRBV2 and TRBJ1-4; no clear D gene. This CDR3 is built from 12 residues. The germline V and J ends were trimmed by 10 bases and 8 bases, with 14 bases remaining between them. Germline values: CDR1 SNHLY, CDR2 FYNNEI.

The chain recombines TRBV5-6 with TRBJ2-1; the match to TRBD1 covers 10 bases. V dropped 4 bases and J dropped 4; count of bases not matched to a gene: 5. This CDR3 has 15 amino acids. Germline assignment: CDR1 SGHDT and CDR2 YYEEEE. CDR3 nucleotide sequence: TGTGCCAGCAGCGGACCGGGACAGGGGTACAATGAGCAGTTCTTC. Protein: CASSGPGQGYNEQFF.

The V call is TRBV19, the J call TRBJ2-1, with TRBD1 as a possible D gene (6 bases). Germline values: CDR1 LNHDA, CDR2 SQIVND (reference sequence). V lost 3 bases to trimming and J lost 6 bases, with 9 bases between them. This CDR3 is 13 amino acids long. For the CDR3, the DNA is TGTGCCAGTAGTATGGGGACAATCAATGAGCAGTTCTTC. Amino acid sequence: CASSMGTINEQFF.

Only one count was recorded for this clone. The chain couples TRBV5-4 to TRBJ1-4; D may be TRBD1 (6 bases). The germline V and J ends were trimmed by 4 bases and 5 bases, with 9 bases remaining between them. This CDR3 region has 13 residues. Germline lookup yields CDR1 SGHNT and CDR2 YYREEE (reference sequence). The CDR3 DNA is TGTGCCAGCAGCGCCGGACAGAATGAAAAACTGTTTTTT. Its translation is CASSAGQNEKLFF.

About this clone: Other DNA sequences within the sample encode an identical CDR3. This rearrangement joins TRBV5-1 to TRBJ2-1; D is uncertain. The CDR3 covers 13 residues. The V gene's germline CDR1 is SGHRS and CDR2 YFSETQ. Trimming took 0 bases from V and 3 from J, leaving 4 bases between them. CDR3 region: CASSLDGYNEQFF. In DNA form, the CDR3 reads TGCGCCAGCAGCTTGGATGGCTACAATGAGCAGTTCTTC.

This chain uses TRBV29-1 with TRBJ2-4; D gene uncertain. The CDR3 has 12 residues. Germline CDR1 and CDR2: SQVTM and ANQGSEA. Trimming shortened V by 7 bases and J by 7 bases, and 14 bases separated the two germline ends. For the CDR3, the DNA is TGCAGCGCCCGAACCGGAAGGAACATTCAGTACTTC. Translated: CSARTGRNIQYF. Full variable domain (missing parts from reference TRBV29-1 and TRBJ2-4): SAVISQKPSRDICQRGTSLTIQCQVDSQVTMMFWYRQQPGQSLTLIATANQGSEATYESGFVIDKFPISRPNLTFSTLTVSNMSPEDSSIYLCSARTGRNIQYFGAGTRLSVL.

This sequence joins TRBV27 and TRBJ2-7; 7 nucleotides line up with TRBD2. Germline CDR1 MNHEY, CDR2 SMNVEV (reference sequence). The CDR3 totals 14 residues. Trimming cost V 8 bases and J 3 bases; bases outside gene matches: 10. The DNA of the CDR3 is TGTGCCAGCCGGGTCGCAGCGGGACGCTACGAGCAGTACTTC. Amino acids: CASRVAAGRYEQYF.

The rearrangement links TRBV9 to TRBJ1-2; TRBD1 is a possible D gene (5 bases). CDR3 length equals 16 residues. V shed 2 bases and J shed 0 bases, with 14 bases lying between them. Germline CDR1 SGDLS, CDR2 YYNGEE. The CDR3 nucleotides read TGTGCCAGCAGCGTTCTCGGGACGAAAGCTAACTATGGCTACACCTTC. Translation gives CASSVLGTKANYGYTF.

The J gene is TRBJ2-7, the V gene TRBV7-9, with D perhaps TRBD1 (6 bases). Germline lookup yields CDR1 SEHNR and CDR2 FQNEAQ (reference sequence). The CDR3 totals 15 residues. V was clipped by 3 bases and J by 1 base, with 13 bases between them. The CDR3 DNA reads as TGTGCCAGCAGCTTTGGACAGCTAGGATCCTACGAGCAGTACTTC. This translates into CASSFGQLGSYEQYF.

The V call is TRBV14, the J call TRBJ2-4; TRBD1 matches 9 bases. V gave up 4 bases and J gave up 8 bases; unmatched junction bases: 3. Looked up from germline, CDR1 is SGHDN and CDR2 is FVKESK. The CDR3 covers 13 residues. CDR3 residues: CASSRTGEDIQYF. The CDR3 coding sequence is TGTGCCAGCAGCCGGACAGGGGAAGACATTCAGTACTTC. The full variable domain, its missing parts supplied by reference TRBV14 and TRBJ2-4, is EAGVTQFPSHSVIEKGQTVTLRCDPISGHDNLYWYRRVMGKEIKFLLHFVKESKQDESGMPNNRFLAERTGGTYSTLKVQPAELEDSGVYFCASSRTGEDIQYFGAGTRLSVL.

The chain is built from TRBV4-1 and TRBJ1-4; perhaps TRBD1 as D (5 bases). The CDR3 spans 18 residues. CDR1 is MGHRA and CDR2 is YSYEKL in the germline V gene. V was pared by 2 bases and J by 5 bases, with 21 bases between. The CDR3 DNA reads as TGCGCCAGCAGCCAAAGGTCCTTTACGGGACCGCTCAATGAAAAACTGTTTTTT. It encodes CASSQRSFTGPLNEKLFF.

V usage is TRBV18 and J usage is TRBJ2-7, with TRBD1 matching over 10 bases. This CDR3 is built from 14 residues. Germline trimming cut 4 bases from V and 2 bases from J; bases unmatched to any gene: 2. Germline V gene sequence: CDR1 KGHSH, CDR2 LQKENI. CDR3 region: CASSRTGGPYEQYF. The CDR3 DNA follows: TGTGCCAGCTCACGGACAGGGGGACCCTACGAGCAGTACTTC.

This clone was detected only once. The V gene is TRBV14, the J gene TRBJ2-7; TRBD2 aligns across 10 bases. From germline, CDR1 is SGHDN and CDR2 FVKESK. This CDR3 has 16 residues. The V gene end was trimmed by 5 bases and the J gene end by 2 bases; junction bases not matched to a gene: 9. The CDR3 sequence is CASSEGGTSVPYEQYF. The CDR3 DNA is TGTGCCAGCAGCGAAGGCGGGACTAGCGTCCCCTACGAGCAGTACTTC.

V gene TRBV5-5 combines with J gene TRBJ2-2; no firm D call. CDR1 is SGHKS, CDR2 YYEKEE, per germline (reference sequence). The V end was cut by 4 bases, the J end by 10 bases, with 20 bases between. The CDR3 runs to 15 residues. The CDR3 DNA is TGTGCCAGCAGCCAAATCCCGACTTTACCCCCGGAGCTGTTTTTT. Translating gives CASSQIPTLPPELFF.

V is TRBV7-2 and J is TRBJ1-1, with D perhaps TRBD1 (5 bases). The V end lost 5 bases, the J end lost 3 bases, and 16 bases lay between the germline ends. CDR3 length: 15 residues. Germline CDR1 SGHTA, CDR2 FQGNSA. CDR3 sequence reads: CASSETSGLYTEAFF. The CDR3 DNA is TGTGCCAGCAGCGAAACGTCGGGACTGTACACTGAAGCTTTCTTT.

The rearrangement links TRBV19 to TRBJ2-1; 8 bases line up with TRBD2. CDR3 length: 14 residues. Trimming cost V 11 bases and J 6 bases; bases outside gene matches: 12. Germline V gives CDR1 LNHDA, CDR2 SQIVND (reference sequence). As DNA, the CDR3 is TGTGCCCCTTACACCGGGAGGGAGTCCAATGAGCAGTTCTTC. Amino acid sequence: CAPYTGRESNEQFF.

The chain joins TRBV18 to TRBJ2-1; D gene uncertain. Trimming removed 2 bases at V and 5 bases at J, with 13 bases between. The germline V gene has CDR1 KGHSH and CDR2 LQKENI. There are 15 residues in the CDR3. CDR3 sequence: CASSPRLAPDNEQFF. DNA for the CDR3: TGTGCCAGCTCACCAAGGTTAGCTCCGGACAATGAGCAGTTCTTC.

This chain connects TRBV19 to TRBJ2-7; 9 bases are shared with TRBD1. The CDR3 length is 16 residues. The V segment lost 4 bases and the J segment 6 bases; nucleotides outside the gene matches: 13. CDR1 and CDR2 from the germline V gene are LNHDA and SQIVND (reference sequence). CDR3 region: CASSTRTGTGTLEQYF. As DNA, the CDR3 is TGTGCCAGTAGTACCCGGACCGGGACAGGGACGCTCGAGCAGTACTTC.

The table lists this clone with a count of one. V gene TRBV4-3 combines with J gene TRBJ1-1, with D perhaps TRBD1 (6 bases). The CDR3 consists of 16 residues. Trimming removed 2 bases from V and 0 bases from J, with 13 bases in between. Germline V gene data show CDR1 as LGHNA and CDR2 as YSLEER. The CDR3 region has the DNA TGCGCCAGCAGCCAACACAGGGTCCTCATGAACACTGAAGCTTTCTTT. This sequence encodes CASSQHRVLMNTEAFF.

The rearrangement joins TRBV28 to TRBJ2-7, with TRBD1 matching 9 bases. CDR1 is MDHEN, CDR2 SYDVKM, per germline. The CDR3 sequence is 15 residues long. The junction had 5 bases not matched to a gene; V was cut back by 5 bases and J by 0 bases. CDR3 nucleotide sequence: TGTGCCAGCAGTGCCGGGACAGGGATCTCCTACGAGCAGTACTTC. This translates into CASSAGTGISYEQYF.

This chain links TRBV30 with TRBJ2-5; TRBD2 aligns across 11 bases. The J segment lost 4 bases and the V segment lost 4 bases, leaving 5 bases of the junction unmatched. Germline V gene data show CDR1 as GTSNPN and CDR2 as SVGIG (reference sequence). The CDR3 loop spans 14 amino acids. The CDR3: CAWILAGDRETQYF. In DNA, the CDR3 is TGTGCCTGGATACTAGCGGGAGATCGAGAGACCCAGTACTTC. Drawing the rest from reference TRBV30 and TRBJ2-5, the complete variable domain is SQTIHQWPATLVQPVGSPLSLECTVEGTSNPNLYWYRQAAGRGLQLLFYSVGIGQISSEVPQNLSASRPQDRQFILSSKKLLLSDSGFYLCAWILAGDRETQYFGPGTRLLVL.

The chain combines TRBV28 with TRBJ2-7; D unresolved. The V gene lost 7 bases and the J gene lost 3 bases, with 16 bases spanning the gap. The CDR3 spans 14 residues. Germline V lookup: CDR1 MDHEN, CDR2 SYDVKM. CDR3 amino acids: CASTDPWVIYEQYF. CDR3 DNA sequence: TGTGCCAGCACCGACCCCTGGGTCATCTACGAGCAGTACTTC.